This T cell receptor beta chain was sequenced during a study of T cells in Graves' hyperthyroidism and ophthalmopathy. The V end was cut by 6 bases, the J end by 5 bases, with 17 bases between. CDR3 length equals 14 residues. The V gene's germline CDR1 is MNHNS and CDR2 SASEGT. Diagnoses rested on clinical symptoms, serum thyroxine and TRAb, thyroid ultrasound and orbital computed tomography. Each 10 ml fresh peripheral blood draw supplied the PBMCs. RNA transcripts gave rise to amplified TCR beta CDR3 regions. RT-PCR in the first round (using the HTBI primer set) targeted the TCR CDR3. TCRdb re-called the multiplex PCR reads through MiXCR, storing one row per CDR3 protein. The table has 300,000 to 400,000 distinct CDR3 sequences, about 15% seen once.

The V call is TRBV6-1, the J call TRBJ2-7, with a weak D call TRBD2 (6 bases). The sequence was collected from a woman aged 30 to 39 with Graves' ophthalmopathy. Sequenced input: blood. The CDR3 region has the DNA TGTGCCAGCAGCGAAAGGGAGGCCCCGGACGAGCAGTACTTC. It specifies CASSEREAPDEQYF.